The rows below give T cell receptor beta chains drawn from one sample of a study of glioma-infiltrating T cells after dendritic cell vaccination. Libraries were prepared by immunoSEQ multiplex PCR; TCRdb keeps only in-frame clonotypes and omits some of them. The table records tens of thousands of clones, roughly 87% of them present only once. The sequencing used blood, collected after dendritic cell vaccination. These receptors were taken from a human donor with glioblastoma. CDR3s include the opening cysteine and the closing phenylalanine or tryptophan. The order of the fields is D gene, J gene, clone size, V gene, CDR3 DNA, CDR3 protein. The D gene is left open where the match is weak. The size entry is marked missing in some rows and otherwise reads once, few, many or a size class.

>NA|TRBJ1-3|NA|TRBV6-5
TGTGCCAGCAGTTTAGGGACATCTGGAAACACCATATATTTT
CASSLGTSGNTIYF
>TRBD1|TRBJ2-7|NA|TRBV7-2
TGTGCCAGCAGGAGGCTGGCGGAAAAGGGGGCCCACTACGAGCAGTACTTC
CASRRLAEKGAHYEQYF
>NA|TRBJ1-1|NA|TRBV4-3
TGCGCCAGCAGCCAAGATGGGAGGGGAGGTACTGAAGCTTTCTTT
CASSQDGRGGTEAFF
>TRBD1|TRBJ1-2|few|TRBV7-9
TGTGCCAGCAGCTTAGCCGTAGGCCGGGACAGAGGATTC
CASSLAVGRDRGF
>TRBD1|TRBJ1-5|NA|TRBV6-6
TGTGCCAGCAGTCCTCAGGGGGCGAGTAATCAGCCCCAGCATTTT
CASSPQGASNQPQHF
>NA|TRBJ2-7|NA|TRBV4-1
TGCGCCAGCAGCCAAGAGGAGGGTATGGGACGCTACGAGCAGTACTTC
CASSQEEGMGRYEQYF
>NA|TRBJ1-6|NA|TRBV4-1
TGCGCCAGCAGCCAAGATCTTAATACAGAAAGCTCCTATAATTCACCCCTCCACTTT
CASSQDLNTESSYNSPLHF
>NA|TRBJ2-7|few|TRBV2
TGTGCCAGCACGGTCGAAAGCTCCTACGAGCAGTACTTC
CASTVESSYEQYF
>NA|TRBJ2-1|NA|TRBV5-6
TGTGCCAGCAGCTTGACCCGGGGAGGTGAGCAGTTCTTC
CASSLTRGGEQFF
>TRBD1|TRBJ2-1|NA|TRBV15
TGTGCCACCGTTAGGGACAGGACAAACTACAATGAGCAGTTCTTC
CATVRDRTNYNEQFF
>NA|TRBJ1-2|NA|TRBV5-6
TGTGCCAGCAGCTTGGCCACTCCTAACTATGGCTACACCTTC
CASSLATPNYGYTF
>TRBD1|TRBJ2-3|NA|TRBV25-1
TGTGCCAGCAGTCCCCTCGGACAGGGGGCTGGAGATACGCAGTATTTT
CASSPLGQGAGDTQYF
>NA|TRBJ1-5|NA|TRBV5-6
TGTGCCAGCAGCTTGGGGGCCCTGAATCAGCCCCAGCATTTT
CASSLGALNQPQHF
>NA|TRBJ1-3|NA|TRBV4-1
TGCGCCAGCAGCCAAGAAGGGGCCCAGGCGGCTGGAAACACCATATATTTT
CASSQEGAQAAGNTIYF
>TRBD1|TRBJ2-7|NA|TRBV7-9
TGTGCCAGCAGCGGGACAGGCCACTACGAGCAGTACTTC
CASSGTGHYEQYF
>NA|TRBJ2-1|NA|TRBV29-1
TGCAGCGTTGATCCTCTTCAGGGTGATGAGCAGTTCTTC
CSVDPLQGDEQFF
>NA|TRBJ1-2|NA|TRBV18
TGTGCCAGCTCAGCAACAGGGACTACCCTTGGTGGCTATGGCTACACCTTC
CASSATGTTLGGYGYTF
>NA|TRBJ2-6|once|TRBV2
TGTGCCAGCGGCGGCCTAAGCTCTGGGGCCAACGTCCTGACTTTC
CASGGLSSGANVLTF
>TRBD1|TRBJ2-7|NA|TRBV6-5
TGTGCCAGCAGAAAACCGGGACAGGCTGTAAACGAGCAGTACTTC
CASRKPGQAVNEQYF
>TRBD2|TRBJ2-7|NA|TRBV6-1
TGTGCCAGCAGTGATCTCGGGGGGGCCTCCTACGAGCAGTACTTC
CASSDLGGASYEQYF
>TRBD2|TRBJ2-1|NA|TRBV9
TGTGCCAGCAGCGTAACGGGGGGGGCTCGGAATGAGCAGTTCTTC
CASSVTGGARNEQFF
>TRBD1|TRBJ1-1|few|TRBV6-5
TGTGCCAGCAGGGGGGACAGGGATGAAGCTTTCTTT
CASRGDRDEAFF
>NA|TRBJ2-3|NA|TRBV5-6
TGTGCCAGCAGCTTGGGACGGGGAGATACGCAGTATTTT
CASSLGRGDTQYF
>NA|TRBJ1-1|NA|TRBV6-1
TGTGCCAGCAGTGAAGGCTATGAGAACACTGAAGCTTTCTTT
CASSEGYENTEAFF
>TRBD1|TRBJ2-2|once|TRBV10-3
TGTGCCACGCTCGAGGGACAGGGAGGAGTAGAGGAGCTGTTTTTT
CATLEGQGGVEELFF
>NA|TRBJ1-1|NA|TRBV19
TGTGCCAGTAGCCACCAGAGGGACACTGAAGCTTTCTTT
CASSHQRDTEAFF
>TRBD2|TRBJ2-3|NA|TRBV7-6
TGTGCCAGCAGCTTATCTGGGCGGGGGGGCGAAGATACGCAGTATTTT
CASSLSGRGGEDTQYF
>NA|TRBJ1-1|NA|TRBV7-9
TGTGCCAGCAGGATAACAACGAACACTGAAGCTTTCTTT
CASRITTNTEAFF
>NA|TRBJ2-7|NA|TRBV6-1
TGTGCCAGCGTTGACAGGCCGTTATACGAGCAGTACTTC
CASVDRPLYEQYF
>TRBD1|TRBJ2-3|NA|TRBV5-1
TGCGCCAGCAGCTTGGGGCAGGGGGGCACAGATACGCAGTATTTT
CASSLGQGGTDTQYF
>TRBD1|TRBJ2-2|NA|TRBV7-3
TGTGCCAGCAGCTTCGGACAGGGTCTCGGGGAGCTGTTTTTT
CASSFGQGLGELFF
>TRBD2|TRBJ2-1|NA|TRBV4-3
TGCGCCAGCAGCCAACGAGTAGCGGGGGGCTCCGCCCACAATGAGCAGTTCTTC
CASSQRVAGGSAHNEQFF
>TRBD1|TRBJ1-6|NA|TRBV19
TGTGCCAGTAGTACAGGGGGCGGATCACCCCTCCACTTT
CASSTGGGSPLHF
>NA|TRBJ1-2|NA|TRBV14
TGTGCCAGCAGCCAATCGATTGGGGGGGGGAACGACTATGGCTACACCTTC
CASSQSIGGGNDYGYTF
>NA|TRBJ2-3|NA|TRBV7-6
TGTGCCAGCAGCCCCCCGGGGGGACACACAGATACGCAGTATTTT
CASSPPGGHTDTQYF
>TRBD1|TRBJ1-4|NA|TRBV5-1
TGCGCCAGCAGCTTGACAGGGGGTGATGAAAAACTGTTTTTT
CASSLTGGDEKLFF
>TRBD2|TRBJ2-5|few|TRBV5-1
TGCGCCAGCAGCGGAGGGACTAGCGGGGGGGCGAACTCCCAAGAGACCCAGTACTTC
CASSGGTSGGANSQETQYF
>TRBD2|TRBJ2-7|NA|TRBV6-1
TGTGCCAGCAGTCCTACTATAGCGGGACCCTACGAGCAGTACTTC
CASSPTIAGPYEQYF
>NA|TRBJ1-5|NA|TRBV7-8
TGTGCCAGCAGCTTAGGGGGACTGAGCAATCAGCCCCAGCATTTT
CASSLGGLSNQPQHF
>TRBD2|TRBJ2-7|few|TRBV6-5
TGTGCCAGCAGTTTAGCGGGGGGCTCCTACGAGCAGTACTTC
CASSLAGGSYEQYF
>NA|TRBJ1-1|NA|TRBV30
TGTGCCTGGAGTTGGGAGGGCGAAGCTTTCTTT
CAWSWEGEAFF